This TCR beta chain was found in a study of shared clonotypes between healthy human individuals (TCRdb year 2020). About the full investigation: The cohort included a few men and a couple of women between 18 and 49 years of age. Blood TCR repertoires of a handful of healthy adults were deeply sequenced to estimate repertoire size and the extent of clonotype sharing between individuals. To increase sequencing depth and limit assay-specific biases, different laboratories used diverse techniques to prepare libraries and sequence TCR repertoires. Between about 0.94 and 8.9 billion PBMCs per donor were obtained by leukapheresis. What the authors observed across the whole study: The small number of donors limited the genetic and exposure-history diversity represented. Based on pairwise subsampling, the degree of clonotype sharing among donors was expected to be affected by sequencing depth. Only blood was sampled, and tissue TCR repertoires likely differ from those in blood.

Donors were healthy HIV-negative adults with no recently reported acute infections or vaccinations. Every donor was a Caucasian adult living in Nashville, Tennessee, USA. For unsorted samples, about 87 million PBMCs were counted, and genomic DNA was extracted using the QIAamp DNA Blood Mini kit. After blood collection by leukapheresis, PBMCs were isolated using Ficoll-Histopaque density gradient centrifugation and then cryopreserved in the vapor phase of liquid nitrogen. TCR CDR3 regions were amplified from genomic DNA by multiplex PCR using the deep immunoSEQ assay. Extracted genomic DNA from each cell subset was distributed evenly across all wells of several immunoSEQ 96-well plates, and each plate was treated as a replicate. For unsorted PBMC, approximately 310 ng genomic DNA, equal to about 29,000 T cell genomes, was loaded into each replicate PCR. Unsorted PBMC genomic DNA was sequenced across ten immunoSEQ deep assay plates. Purified libraries were measured with a Qubit 3.0 fluorometer, size-checked on a Bioanalyzer 2100, and measured again with the KAPA Library Quantification kit. A separate single-read 150-cycle Illumina NextSeq 550 flow cell was used to sequence each immunoSEQ 96-well plate. The study's processing was this. Because the immunoSEQ output held only junctional sequences and lacked quality scores, the filtering could not match the filtering applied to full-length reads. Sequences were annotated with PyIR, a Python wrapper for IgBLAST v1.9, and V/J genes and CDR3 were assigned using IMGT germline references. Reads were filtered out if the reads had weak V/J assignments (E-value above 1e-6), no CDR3, stop codons, out-of-frame junctions, or ambiguous translated residues. A V3J clonotype was defined by an identical inferred V gene, J gene, and CDR3 amino acid sequence. Percentage overlap between repertoires was calculated by dividing the number of shared unique clonotypes by the size of the smaller repertoire. Three approaches were used to assess repertoire richness: RTK rarefaction, the Chao1 estimator, and Recon v2.1 estimates of unobserved clonotypes. TCRdb took this table from immuneACCESS and kept in-frame rearrangements with V and J called. Such tables lack part of the clones; where checked against another copy, unresolved V genes explain under half of the gap, and the rest is unexplained. V, J and clone size were drawn from that table, and D and trimming were deduced from the DNA. The sample has 400,000 to 600,000 clones on record, 79% of them singletons. Roughly an eighth of the sample is taken by the ten largest.

A note on this clone: This clone's antigen is unknown. Within one base of it there is no much larger clone, and no base qualities were kept.

The origin of this receptor is a woman in her thirties or forties in good health. Some clones in this sample may be carry-over from other donors' samples. The sequenced sample consisted of PBMCs.

The bases read TGTGCCATCACCAAGGACAGCCAAGAGACCCAGTACTTC. This encodes CAITKDSQETQYF. The sequence links TRBV10-3 to TRBJ2-5, and perhaps TRBD1 as D gene, on 6 matching bases. Taken from cysteine to phenylalanine, the CDR3 has 13 residues. Left in the record is the CDR3 DNA by itself, 39 bases read in frame from the first base. Deletion took 7 bases off V and 1 base off J, with a span of 10 bases between the germline ends. According to the germline V gene, CDR1 reads ENHRY and CDR2 reads SYGVKD.